The 32 T cell receptor beta chains given below trace back to one sample, sequenced in a study of blood T cell repertoires in COVID-19 (dated by TCRdb to 2020 to 2021). The method behind the library was the immunoSEQ multiplex PCR assay. Drawn from immuneACCESS, this table holds only the in-frame rearrangements with V and J called that TCRdb kept. Clones are partly lost; checked studies trace under half to an unresolved V gene and leave the rest unexplained. Counted in this sample were 200,000 to 250,000 clones; 80% to 90% of them appeared once. In total, the top ten clones hold about 4% of the sample. The sequenced sample was PBMCs or T cells enriched from blood (not recorded which). These receptors came from a woman aged 25-40 years who had been exposed to COVID-19.

V is TRBV6-5 and J is TRBJ1-1, with TRBD1 matching over 9 bases. CDR1 is MNHEY and CDR2 is SVGAGI in the germline V gene. V trimming: 6 bases; J trimming: 3 bases; junction bases outside the gene matches: 5. The CDR3 sequence is 14 residues long. Written as DNA, the CDR3 is TGTGCCAGCAGACCTACAGGGGGCGACACTGAAGCTTTCTTT. This translates into CASRPTGGDTEAFF.

This chain links TRBV6-5 with TRBJ1-2, with D perhaps TRBD1 (5 bases). Germline assignment: CDR1 MNHEY and CDR2 SVGAGI. The CDR3 runs 14 residues. The ends were cut back, 6 bases at V and 5 bases at J, with 16 bases in the middle. In nucleotides, the CDR3 is TGTGCCAGCAGCGTCCACTCACAGGTTTATGGCTACACCTTC. Encoded protein: CASSVHSQVYGYTF.

This chain links TRBV4-1 with TRBJ1-1; TRBD1 aligns across 9 bases. The CDR3 extends over 16 amino acids. Germline loops: CDR1 MGHRA, CDR2 YSYEKL. With V trimmed by 8 bases and J by 4 bases, 14 bases remained unmatched. In DNA, the CDR3 is TGCGCCAGCGGACCCACCGGGACAGGGAGGGGCACTGAAGCTTTCTTT. It is translated as CASGPTGTGRGTEAFF.

This chain links TRBV18 with TRBJ1-6; 9 bases are shared with TRBD1. The V segment lost 3 bases and the J segment 9 bases; nucleotides outside the gene matches: 9. The CDR3 contains 16 residues. Germline assignment: CDR1 KGHSH and CDR2 LQKENI. The CDR3 loop reads CASSPTDRGPSSPLHF. For the CDR3, the DNA is TGTGCCAGCTCACCGACGGACAGGGGACCAAGTTCACCCCTCCACTTT.

The V gene is TRBV11-2, the J gene TRBJ1-4; 7 positions match TRBD1. Germline loops: CDR1 SGHAT, CDR2 FQNNGV. Unmatched junction bases numbered 6, after V lost 5 bases and J lost 3 bases. The CDR3 spans 15 residues. CDR3 DNA sequence: TGTGCCAGCAGCACGGGACAGTCGCCTAATGAAAAACTGTTTTTT. It is translated as CASSTGQSPNEKLFF.

This chain connects TRBV18 to TRBJ1-1, with TRBD1 matching 7 bases. The CDR3 has 16 residues. CDR1 is KGHSH and CDR2 is LQKENI in the germline V gene. Germline trimming cut 1 base from V and 2 bases from J; bases unmatched to any gene: 7. CDR3 sequence: CASSPLSAGGNTEAFF. Written as DNA, the CDR3 is TGTGCCAGCTCACCACTCTCCGCAGGGGGTAACACTGAAGCTTTCTTT.

This clone was seen a single time. The chain has TRBV29-1 and TRBJ2-1; 8 bases line up with TRBD2. Germline CDR1 is SQVTM and CDR2 is ANQGSEA. Trimming removed 4 bases from V and 7 bases from J; junction bases left unmatched: 6. The CDR3 is 13 amino acids. The CDR3 sequence is CSVAGGTRNEQFF. CDR3 coding DNA: TGCAGCGTTGCGGGGGGGACTCGGAATGAGCAGTTCTTC.

The table lists this clone with a few counts. This chain links TRBV19 with TRBJ2-3; 14 nucleotides agree with TRBD2. With V trimmed by 7 bases and J by 3 bases, 3 bases remained unmatched. Looked up from germline, CDR1 is LNHDA and CDR2 is SQIVND (reference sequence). This CDR3 region has 15 residues. In DNA form, the CDR3 reads TGTGCCAGTATGGGACTAGCGGGAGTTACAGATACGCAGTATTTT. Its translation is CASMGLAGVTDTQYF.

The V and J genes are TRBV9 and TRBJ2-1; 11 bases line up with TRBD2. The CDR3 is 14 residues long. Trimming at V came to 1 base and at J to 10 bases, leaving 4 bases not matched to a gene. Germline V CDR1 and CDR2: SGDLS, YYNGEE. The CDR3 loop reads CASSVSPSGREQFF. The DNA of the CDR3 is TGTGCCAGCAGCGTATCTCCTAGCGGGAGGGAGCAGTTCTTC.

The V gene is TRBV19, the J gene TRBJ1-2; D is unclear. V lost 6 bases and J 1 base, leaving 9 bases between the germline ends. Germline V CDR1 and CDR2: LNHDA, SQIVND (reference sequence). This CDR3 comprises 13 residues. The CDR3 protein is CASSGYGNYGYTF. CDR3 sequence (DNA): TGTGCCAGTAGCGGGTACGGTAACTATGGCTACACCTTC.

V usage is TRBV5-4 and J usage is TRBJ2-7, with 8 bases that match TRBD2. The CDR3 covers 16 residues. The ends lost 3 bases at V and 2 bases at J; junction bases unmatched: 10. Per germline, CDR1 SGHNT and CDR2 YYREEE (reference sequence). DNA of the CDR3: TGTGCCAGCAGCTCCGATTTAGCGGGAAAGACCTACGAGCAGTACTTC. It yields the protein CASSSDLAGKTYEQYF.

J is TRBJ2-5 and V is TRBV19; tentative D call: TRBD2 (6 bases). Trimming shortened V by 1 base and J by 3 bases, and 21 bases separated the two germline ends. The CDR3 length is 18 residues. The germline CDR1 and CDR2 sequences are LNHDA and SQIVND (reference sequence). The CDR3 protein is CASSIGGSGGEGEETQYF. CDR3 in DNA: TGTGCCAGTAGTATAGGAGGTTCCGGAGGGGAAGGGGAAGAGACCCAGTACTTC.

CDR3 sequence (DNA): TGTGCCAGCAGCGACATCCGGGACTCCCGAAACACCATATATTTT. Its translation is CASSDIRDSRNTIYF. V gene TRBV11-2 combines with J gene TRBJ1-3, with a weak D call TRBD1 (5 bases). Per the germline V gene, CDR1 is SGHAT and CDR2 is FQNNGV. This CDR3 is 15 amino acids long. Trimming took 5 bases from V and 5 from J, leaving 16 bases between them. The variable domain in full, completed from reference TRBV11-2 and TRBJ1-3, reads EAGVAQSPRYKIIEKRQSVAFWCNPISGHATLYWYQQILGQGPKLLIQFQNNGVVDDSQLPKDRFSAERLKGVDSTLKIQPAKLEDSAVYLCASSDIRDSRNTIYFGEGSWLTVV.

V gene TRBV6-5 combines with J gene TRBJ2-7, with 7 nucleotides matching TRBD1. From germline, CDR1 is MNHEY and CDR2 SVGAGI. The J segment lost 0 bases and the V segment lost 4 bases, leaving 6 bases of the junction unmatched. The CDR3 consists of 15 residues. The CDR3 region has the DNA TGTGCCAGCAGTTCTCCGGGACAGAGCTCCTACGAGCAGTACTTC. Residues: CASSSPGQSSYEQYF.

This clone was picked up a small number of times. The chain recombines TRBV3-1 (or the pseudogene TRBV3-2) with TRBJ2-2; a possible D gene is TRBD1 (6 bases). V dropped 3 bases and J dropped 4 bases, with 18 bases sitting between them. The CDR3 is 17 residues long. Germline V CDR1 and CDR2: LGHDT, YNNKEL (reference sequence). In nucleotides, the CDR3 is TGTGCCAGCAGCCATGTCGGACAGTTTCTGTCCACCGGGGAGCTGTTTTTT. This sequence encodes CASSHVGQFLSTGELFF.

The rearrangement links TRBV19 to TRBJ1-3; 9 nucleotides line up with TRBD1. This CDR3 contains 19 residues. Germline CDR1 reads LNHDA; CDR2 reads SQIVND (reference sequence). The V and J ends lost 3 bases and 0 bases, in that order; junction bases with no gene match: 12. CDR3 bases: TGTGCCAGTAGTATTTTGGGACAGGGCGCTTCGCCCTCTGGAAACACCATATATTTT. Its translation: CASSILGQGASPSGNTIYF.

The rearrangement links TRBV5-1 to TRBJ2-5; D not resolved. Trimming stripped 2 bases from V and 2 bases from J, with 13 bases between. Germline CDR1 and CDR2: SGHRS and YFSETQ. The CDR3 covers 15 residues. CDR3 sequence: CASSFWSAPQETQYF. The CDR3 DNA reads TGCGCCAGCAGCTTTTGGTCCGCGCCACAAGAGACCCAGTACTTC.

This sequence joins TRBV7-9 and TRBJ2-7, with TRBD2 identical over 10 bases. The V segment lost 4 bases and the J segment 0 bases; nucleotides outside the gene matches: 6. Germline V CDR1 and CDR2: SEHNR, FQNEAQ (reference sequence). The CDR3 totals 16 residues. As DNA, the CDR3 is TGTGCCAGCAGCTCCCTGCTAGCGGGGGACTCCTACGAGCAGTACTTC. As protein: CASSSLLAGDSYEQYF.

This rearrangement joins TRBV30 to TRBJ2-7, with TRBD1 as a possible D gene (6 bases). V was shortened by 6 bases and J by 5 bases, with 14 bases between the two germline ends. Per germline, CDR1 GTSNPN and CDR2 SVGIG (reference sequence). CDR3 length: 12 residues. The CDR3 loop reads CACFSGVDEQYF. The CDR3 nucleotides read TGTGCCTGTTTCTCAGGGGTCGACGAGCAGTACTTC.

The J gene is TRBJ1-1, the V gene TRBV19; no definite D call. Germline V gene data show CDR1 as LNHDA and CDR2 as SQIVND (reference sequence). This CDR3 comprises 13 residues. V gave up 1 base and J gave up 7 bases, with 10 bases separating them. Here the CDR3 reads CASSIGRGNEAFF. In DNA form, the CDR3 reads TGTGCCAGTAGTATAGGAAGAGGAAATGAAGCTTTCTTT. The whole variable domain, remainder taken from reference TRBV19 and TRBJ1-1, is DGGITQSPKYLFRKEGQNVTLSCEQNLNHDAMYWYRQDPGQGLRLIYYSQIVNDFQKGDIAEGYSVSREKKESFPLTVTSAQKNPTAFYLCASSIGRGNEAFFGQGTRLTVV.

As to this clone: The sample carries other DNA sequences with the same CDR3. The gene calls are TRBV19 and TRBJ2-3, with 7 bases fitting TRBD2. Trimming removed 3 bases from V and 0 bases from J; junction bases left unmatched: 0. The germline CDR1 and CDR2 sequences are LNHDA and SQIVND (reference sequence). The CDR3 has 14 residues. This CDR3 is CASSISGSTDTQYF. The CDR3 DNA is TGTGCCAGTAGTATTAGCGGGAGCACAGATACGCAGTATTTT. Variable domain in full (rest from reference TRBV19 and TRBJ2-3): DGGITQSPKYLFRKEGQNVTLSCEQNLNHDAMYWYRQDPGQGLRLIYYSQIVNDFQKGDIAEGYSVSREKKESFPLTVTSAQKNPTAFYLCASSISGSTDTQYFGPGTRLTVL.

This clone was seen once. J is TRBJ2-1 and V is TRBV4-1, with TRBD2 identical over 9 bases. Germline CDR1 reads MGHRA; CDR2 reads YSYEKL. After removal of 1 base from V and 6 bases from J, the junction contained 7 bases not matched to a gene. There are 16 residues in the CDR3. The CDR3 is CASSQVSGRGVNEQFF. The CDR3 bases are TGCGCCAGCAGCCAAGTTAGCGGGAGAGGGGTCAATGAGCAGTTCTTC.

V gene TRBV5-6 combines with J gene TRBJ2-4, with TRBD1 matching over 9 bases. After removal of 4 bases from V and 5 bases from J, the junction contained 7 bases not matched to a gene. The germline CDR1 and CDR2 sequences are SGHDT and YYEEEE. The length of the CDR3 is 15 residues. CDR3 nucleotide sequence: TGTGCCAGCAGCCCGCCGGGACAGGGCGAAAACATTCAGTACTTC. Its translation is CASSPPGQGENIQYF.

This chain connects TRBV25-1 to TRBJ1-1, with a possible D match to TRBD1 (6 bases). The V gene lost 1 base and the J gene lost 4 bases, with 13 bases spanning the gap. CDR3 length: 15 amino acids. Per the germline V gene, CDR1 is MGHDK and CDR2 is SYGVNS. The CDR3 DNA reads TGTGCCAGCAGTGAATTACAGGGAAGGGGCACTGAAGCTTTCTTT. It codes for CASSELQGRGTEAFF.

V is TRBV4-1 and J is TRBJ2-6, with D uncertain. The CDR3 has 16 residues. Per the germline V gene, CDR1 is MGHRA and CDR2 is YSYEKL. V lost 1 base to trimming and J lost 1 base, with 8 bases between them. This CDR3 is CASSQVSGSGANVLTF. The CDR3 nucleotides are TGCGCCAGCAGCCAAGTGTCCGGGTCTGGGGCCAACGTCCTGACTTTC.

This clone was observed once. V gene TRBV5-1 combines with J gene TRBJ2-7, with 8 bases that match TRBD1. There are 15 residues in the CDR3. The germline V gene encodes CDR1 SGHRS and CDR2 YFSETQ. J lost 0 bases, V lost 0 bases, and 2 bases had no gene match. The CDR3 spells CASSLGTGSSYEQYF. Written as DNA, the CDR3 is TGCGCCAGCAGCTTGGGGACAGGGTCCTCCTACGAGCAGTACTTC.

This clone was seen a few times. The V call is TRBV2, the J call TRBJ1-2; possibly TRBD1 for D (5 bases). Germline V gene lookup returns CDR1 SNHLY and CDR2 FYNNEI. Trimming removed 4 bases from V and 4 bases from J, with 10 bases in between. The length of the CDR3 is 13 residues. This chain's CDR3 is CASSVPRGYGYTF. The CDR3 coding sequence is TGTGCCAGCAGTGTCCCTAGGGGCTATGGCTACACCTTC. Variable domain in full (rest from reference TRBV2 and TRBJ1-2): EPEVTQTPSHQVTQMGQEVILRCVPISNHLYFYWYRQILGQKVEFLVSFYNNEISEKSEIFDDQFSVERPDGSNFTLKIRSTKLEDSAMYFCASSVPRGYGYTFGSGTRLTVV.

The V gene is TRBV27, the J gene TRBJ1-1; the D gene is possibly TRBD1 (5 bases). The germline V gene has CDR1 MNHEY and CDR2 SMNVEV (reference sequence). Between the trimmed V and J ends, which lost 6 bases and 5 bases, there was a span of 13 bases. The CDR3 has 13 amino acids. CDR3 nucleotide sequence: TGTGCCAGCAGAGTTTCCCCAGGGACTGAAGCTTTCTTT. Its translation: CASRVSPGTEAFF.

The gene calls are TRBV15 and TRBJ1-2; D unresolved. V gave up 4 bases and J gave up 8 bases, with 14 bases separating them. There are 13 residues in the CDR3. Per the germline V gene, CDR1 is LNHNV and CDR2 is YYDKDF (reference sequence). CDR3 in DNA: TGTGCCACCAGCAAAAGTCGGAGGGAGGGCTACACCTTC. Amino acids: CATSKSRREGYTF. Looking up the rest from reference TRBV15 and TRBJ1-2 gives the full variable domain: DAMVIQNPRYQVTQFGKPVTLSCSQTLNHNVMYWYQQKSSQAPKLLFHYYDKDFNNEADTPDNFQSRRPNTSFCFLDIRSPGLGDTAMYLCATSKSRREGYTFGSGTRLTVV.

This clone was counted a few times. The chain combines TRBV7-6 with TRBJ2-7; D is unclear. V lost 5 bases and J 4 bases, leaving 12 bases between the germline ends. Germline loops: CDR1 SGHVS, CDR2 FNYEAQ. This CDR3 has 13 residues. CDR3 residues: CASSPGRIYEQYF. The DNA of the CDR3 is TGTGCCAGCAGCCCAGGTCGGATTTACGAGCAGTACTTC.

This clone was counted only a few times. The rearrangement uses TRBV7-9 and TRBJ1-1, with TRBD1 matching 7 bases. Germline V gene lookup returns CDR1 SEHNR and CDR2 FQNEAQ (reference sequence). This CDR3 region has 18 residues. J gave up 1 base and V 1 base, and 12 bases lay outside the gene matches. CDR3 amino acids: CASSLVCNLGQTNTEAFF. The CDR3 DNA follows: TGTGCCAGCAGCTTAGTTTGCAATCTGGGACAGACGAACACTGAAGCTTTCTTT.

J is TRBJ2-6 and V is TRBV3-1 (or the pseudogene TRBV3-2); 7 bases fit TRBD2. J gave up 4 bases and V 5 bases, and 17 bases lay outside the gene matches. The V gene's germline CDR1 is LGHDT and CDR2 YNNKEL (reference sequence). This CDR3 comprises 19 residues. The CDR3 region is CASSYDQAGLPSGANVLTF. Written as DNA, the CDR3 is TGTGCCAGCAGCTATGATCAAGCGGGACTCCCCTCCGGGGCCAACGTCCTGACTTTC.